This T cell receptor (beta chain) was observed in a study of shared clonotypes between healthy human individuals. Turning to the study itself: Each donor contributed plates that comprised three CD4 naive, three CD4 memory, two CD8 naive and one CD8 memory.

Whole-study findings and limits: Having only a few donors restricted how much genetic and exposure-history diversity was captured. Shared across a handful of donors were roughly 5% of the naive CD4 clonotypes.

Sequenced by immunoSEQ multiplex PCR; TCRdb stores in-frame clones only, minus some. The sample contains roughly 550,000 clones, roughly 96% of which appear only once. CD45RO-negative, CCR7-selected cells formed the naive CD8 fraction, which excluded terminally differentiated effector memory CD45RA+ cells. None of the donors, who were healthy HIV-negative adults, had recently had acute infections or vaccinations. The CDR3 covers 15 residues. In germline, CDR1 is SNHLY, CDR2 FYNNEI. Losses at the gene ends were 6 bases for V and 4 bases for J; bases not matched to a gene: 6. Of note for this clone: The antigen is unknown.

This sequence originates from a woman in her thirties in good health. The chain employs TRBV2 and TRBJ2-7; 13 bases are a match to TRBD2. Sequences were obtained from naive CD8+ T cells sorted from blood. In DNA, the CDR3 is TGTGCCAGCAGGGCCGGGACTAGCGGGAAGTACGAGCAGTACTTC. The encoded protein is CASRAGTSGKYEQYF.